This T cell receptor beta chain was documented in a study of naive and memory T cell subsets. In this sample, this clonotype turned up a few times. Its antigen remains unknown. Whole-study findings and limits: A few larger clonotypes appeared in naive repertoires, especially CD8, possibly memory cells re-expressing CD45RA.

An equimolar mix of two oligonucleotides served as the beta constant-region primer for TRBC1 and TRBC2. The ligated cDNA underwent four PCR rounds using SP2 and nested alpha and beta constant-region primers. TCRdb re-called the UMI-ligation and nested PCR reads with MiXCR, one entry per CDR3 protein. The data contain about 150,000 distinct CDR3 sequences, roughly 22% of them singletons. V shed 4 bases and J 3 bases; nucleotides not matched to a gene: 5. Germline V gene sequence: CDR1 MDHEN, CDR2 SYDVKM. This CDR3 comprises 15 residues. This chain links TRBV28 with TRBJ2-5; 10 nucleotides line up with TRBD1. The sequence was obtained from a human donor in good health. The sequencing input was naive CD4+ T cells from blood. The CDR3 sequence is CASSSTGTGEETQYF. The DNA for the CDR3 is TGTGCCAGCAGTTCCACCGGGACAGGGGAAGAGACCCAGTACTTC.